These T cell receptor beta chains were read from a single sample in a study of radiotherapy plus CTLA-4 blockade in lung cancer. TCRdb's table, derived via immunoSEQ multiplex PCR, lists solely in-frame clones and lacks some. The sample yields 9,500 to 15,000 clones, about 88% seen once. The source material was peripheral blood, sampled from a patient treated with radiotherapy plus ipilimumab. The receptor set was obtained from a human donor with non-small cell lung cancer that progressed on radiotherapy plus ipilimumab. Both conserved end residues are part of each CDR3. The D gene is left open where the match is weak. For some rows the clone size is stated as once, few or many, or as a class when expanded; others skip it.

v_call	j_call	d_call	clone_size	cdr3_nt	cdr3_aa
TRBV7-3	TRBJ2-3	NA	large	TGTGCCAGCAGCTACGACAGTGGGGGCACAGATACGCAGTATTTT	CASSYDSGGTDTQYF
TRBV29-1	TRBJ2-1	TRBD1	NA	TGCAGCGTTTCCCGGGACAGGTTTGAGCAGTTCTTC	CSVSRDRFEQFF
TRBV7-9	TRBJ1-2	TRBD1	few	TGTGCCAGCAGCTTACCGGGACAGGGATTGTATGGCTACACCTTC	CASSLPGQGLYGYTF
TRBV7-3	TRBJ2-1	NA	NA	TGTGCCAGCAGCTTATCTGGTAGTGAGCAGTTCTTC	CASSLSGSEQFF
TRBV7-8	TRBJ1-5	NA	NA	TGTGCCAGCAGTTCCTGGACCCGCAATCAGCCCCAGCATTTT	CASSSWTRNQPQHF
TRBV6-1	TRBJ2-1	NA	NA	TGTGCCAGCAGTGAAAGGTCCGGCTACAATGAGCAGTTCTTC	CASSERSGYNEQFF
TRBV15	TRBJ1-4	NA	NA	TGTGCCACCAGCAGAGTTGGAGGGGATGAAAAACTGTTTTTT	CATSRVGGDEKLFF
TRBV5-1	TRBJ1-2	NA	NA	TGCGCCAGCAGCTTCAGCCAGGAAGCTAACTATGGCTACACCTTC	CASSFSQEANYGYTF
TRBV6-5	TRBJ2-5	TRBD2	NA	TGTGCCAGCCTTCATTCTAGCGGGGTTCAAGAGACCCAGTACTTC	CASLHSSGVQETQYF
TRBV7-9	TRBJ2-3	NA	NA	TGTGCCAGCAGCTTAACTGGGACAGATACGCAGTATTTT	CASSLTGTDTQYF
TRBV19	TRBJ1-2	NA	NA	TGTGCCAGTAGTATAGATCCCCGACAGGCCTATGGCTACACCTTC	CASSIDPRQAYGYTF
TRBV5-6	TRBJ1-5	NA	NA	TGTGCCAGCAGGAGGCGGGGGAAGGAGGATCAGCCCCAGCATTTT	CASRRRGKEDQPQHF
TRBV25-1	TRBJ2-2	NA	NA	TGTGCCAGCAGTGAGGCACGAGGTGGGGCCGGGGAGCTGTTTTTT	CASSEARGGAGELFF
TRBV7-9	TRBJ1-5	NA	NA	TGTGCCAGCAGCTTAGCATTCGAGGATCAGCCCCAGCATTTT	CASSLAFEDQPQHF
TRBV28	TRBJ1-6	NA	NA	TGTGCCAGCAGTTTATACGCAGGCTCCTATAATTCACCCCTCCACTTT	CASSLYAGSYNSPLHF
TRBV7-9	TRBJ1-1	TRBD1	NA	TGTGCCAGCAGCTTAGGTTTGACAGGGCTGACGACTACTGAAGCTTTCTTT	CASSLGLTGLTTTEAFF
TRBV6-5	TRBJ2-7	TRBD1	NA	TGTGCCAGCAGTACCTGGGACAGCTACGAGCAGTACTTC	CASSTWDSYEQYF
TRBV6-5	TRBJ2-6	NA	NA	TGTGCCAGCAGTATAGGACGGGCTGGGGCCAACGTCCTGACTTTC	CASSIGRAGANVLTF
TRBV15	TRBJ1-5	NA	NA	TGTGCCACCGGCCTAAGCAATCAGCCCCAGCATTTT	CATGLSNQPQHF
TRBV13	TRBJ1-1	NA	NA	TGTGCCAGCAGCTTCTGGCAAAACACTGAAGCTTTCTTT	CASSFWQNTEAFF
TRBV19	TRBJ2-3	NA	NA	TGTGCCAGTAGTATAGGCCCCGAAGCTAGCACAGATACGCAGTATTTT	CASSIGPEASTDTQYF
TRBV7-9	TRBJ2-1	NA	NA	TGTGCCAGCAGCCCCGGCCATAGCAATGAGCAGTTCTTC	CASSPGHSNEQFF
TRBV7-6	TRBJ1-5	NA	NA	TGTGCCAGCGGAGTGAATCAGCCCCAGCATTTT	CASGVNQPQHF
TRBV5-7	TRBJ2-3	TRBD2	few	TGTGCCAGCAGCTTGGCGGTAGCGGGGGGGCTCATGACAGATACGCAGTATTTT	CASSLAVAGGLMTDTQYF
TRBV18	TRBJ2-3	NA	NA	TGTGCCAGCTCGCCCCCTAGCACAGATACGCAGTATTTT	CASSPPSTDTQYF
TRBV11-1	TRBJ2-7	NA	NA	TGTGCCAGCAGCTTAGAAGGCCAGAGCTCCTACGAGCAGTACTTC	CASSLEGQSSYEQYF
TRBV9	TRBJ1-2	NA	NA	TGTGCCAGCAGCGTATATCCCAGTAGATTCGACGGCTACACCTTC	CASSVYPSRFDGYTF
TRBV11-2	TRBJ1-3	NA	NA	TGTGCCAGCAGCTCCCCGGCGCTCATCTCTGGAAACACCATATATTTT	CASSSPALISGNTIYF
TRBV6-5	TRBJ1-2	NA	NA	TGTGCCAGCAGTTACAAGGGACTCTATGGCTACACCTTC	CASSYKGLYGYTF
TRBV9	TRBJ1-5	TRBD1	NA	TGTGCCAGCAACACGACCCCCGACAGGGGCCGGGGGCAGCCCCAGCATTTT	CASNTTPDRGRGQPQHF
TRBV7-6	TRBJ2-2	NA	NA	TGTGCCAGCAGCCCTCCTCCTGGGGGGAACACCGGGGAGCTGTTTTTT	CASSPPPGGNTGELFF
TRBV7-9	TRBJ2-7	TRBD2	NA	TGTGCCAGCAGCGATACCGGGACTAGCGGGGGCGGCTACGAGCAGTACTTC	CASSDTGTSGGGYEQYF
TRBV7-9	TRBJ2-7	NA	NA	TGTGCCAGCAGCTATGGGGTCGAGCAGTACTTC	CASSYGVEQYF
TRBV28	TRBJ1-2	NA	once	TGTGCCAGCAGTACCTCCGGATATGGCTACACCTTC	CASSTSGYGYTF
TRBV7-2	TRBJ2-7	NA	NA	TGTGCCAGCAGCCCCCATAAAGGGGCTGAGCAGTACTTC	CASSPHKGAEQYF
TRBV2	TRBJ1-6	NA	NA	TGTGCCAGCAGTGAAGAGGGAGAGGGATCACCCCTCCACTTT	CASSEEGEGSPLHF
TRBV4-3	TRBJ1-4	TRBD1	NA	TGCGCCAGCAGCCAAGAGGGGACAGGCACAACTAATGAAAAACTGTTTTTT	CASSQEGTGTTNEKLFF
TRBV13	TRBJ2-2	NA	few	TGTGCCAGCAGCTCGTCAGGTTTTACCGGGGAGCTGTTTTTT	CASSSSGFTGELFF
TRBV5-1	TRBJ2-2	NA	NA	TGCGCCAGCAGCTTGTCGGGAAAGGACACCGGGGAGCTGTTTTTT	CASSLSGKDTGELFF
TRBV6-5	TRBJ2-1	NA	NA	TGTGCCAGCAGGGCCTCTATGGGCTCCTACAATGAGCAGTTCTTC	CASRASMGSYNEQFF
TRBV2	TRBJ1-2	NA	NA	TGTGCCAGCAGTGAAGGGACCGGAATTGGCTACACCTTC	CASSEGTGIGYTF
TRBV6-5	TRBJ1-2	NA	NA	TGTGCCAGCAGTTACTCTGGGCACCGCAACCCCTATGGCTACACCTTC	CASSYSGHRNPYGYTF
TRBV28	TRBJ2-3	TRBD2	NA	TGTGCCAGCAGTTTTGAACCGGGACTAGTCACAGATACGCAGTATTTT	CASSFEPGLVTDTQYF
TRBV7-9	TRBJ1-1	TRBD1	NA	TGTGCCAGCAGTAGGACAGGGGGAAACACTGAAGCTTTCTTT	CASSRTGGNTEAFF
TRBV2	TRBJ1-2	NA	NA	TGTGCCAGCAGTGAAGAAGGGGCGTTTGGCTACACCTTC	CASSEEGAFGYTF
TRBV6-5	TRBJ2-7	NA	medium-sized	TGTGCCAGCAGTTACAGGCGGGACAACTCCTACGAGCAGTACTTC	CASSYRRDNSYEQYF
TRBV29-1	TRBJ2-2	TRBD1	few	TGCAGCGTTTCTCCAGGGGGATCCGGGGAGCTGTTTTTT	CSVSPGGSGELFF
TRBV10-3	TRBJ1-2	TRBD1	once	TGTGCCATCAGTCCGGGACAGGGGGTGGTTGGCTACACCTTC	CAISPGQGVVGYTF
TRBV13	TRBJ2-3	NA	NA	TGTGCCAGCAGCTTAGACTATTCCGATACGCAGTATTTT	CASSLDYSDTQYF
TRBV5-1	TRBJ2-3	NA	NA	TGCGCCAGCAGCATAAAACAGGGAATGGGGACAGATACGCAGTATTTT	CASSIKQGMGTDTQYF
TRBV9	TRBJ2-2	NA	NA	TGTGCCAGCAGCGTAGCTACTCAGGGTGAGGTGGACACCGGGGAGCTGTTTTTT	CASSVATQGEVDTGELFF